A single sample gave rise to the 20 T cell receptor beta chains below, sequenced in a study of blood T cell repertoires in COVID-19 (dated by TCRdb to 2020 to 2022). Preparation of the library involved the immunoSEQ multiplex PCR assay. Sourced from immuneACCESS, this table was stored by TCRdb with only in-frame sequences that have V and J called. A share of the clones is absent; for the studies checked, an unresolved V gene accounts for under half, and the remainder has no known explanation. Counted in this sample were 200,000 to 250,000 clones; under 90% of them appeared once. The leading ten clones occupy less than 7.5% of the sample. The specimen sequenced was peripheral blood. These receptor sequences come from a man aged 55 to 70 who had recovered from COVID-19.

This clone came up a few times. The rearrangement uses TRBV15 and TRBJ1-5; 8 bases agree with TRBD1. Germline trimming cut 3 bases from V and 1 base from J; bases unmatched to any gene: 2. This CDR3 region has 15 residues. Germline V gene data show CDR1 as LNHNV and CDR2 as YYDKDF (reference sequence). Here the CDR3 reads CATSSNRGSNQPQHF. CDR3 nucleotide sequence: TGTGCCACCAGCAGTAACAGGGGGAGCAATCAGCCCCAGCATTTT.

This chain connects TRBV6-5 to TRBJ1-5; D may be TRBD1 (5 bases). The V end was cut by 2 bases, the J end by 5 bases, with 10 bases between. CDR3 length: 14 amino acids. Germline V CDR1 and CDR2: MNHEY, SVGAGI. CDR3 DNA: TGTGCCAGCAGTTACCCAGGGAAGGATCAGCCCCAGCATTTT. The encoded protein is CASSYPGKDQPQHF.

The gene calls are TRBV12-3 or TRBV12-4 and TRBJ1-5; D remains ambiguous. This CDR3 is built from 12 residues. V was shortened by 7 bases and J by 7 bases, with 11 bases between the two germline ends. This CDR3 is CASNSHGQPQHF. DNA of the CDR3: TGTGCCAGCAATTCCCACGGGCAGCCCCAGCATTTT.

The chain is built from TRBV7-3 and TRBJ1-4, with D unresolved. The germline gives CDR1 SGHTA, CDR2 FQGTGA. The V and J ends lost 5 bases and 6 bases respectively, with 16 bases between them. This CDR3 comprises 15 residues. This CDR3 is CASSPRSRSHEKLFF. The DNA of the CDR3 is TGTGCCAGCAGCCCCAGGTCCCGCAGTCATGAAAAACTGTTTTTT. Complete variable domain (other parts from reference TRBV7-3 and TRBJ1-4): GAGVSQTPSNKVTEKGKYVELRCDPISGHTALYWYRQSLGQGPEFLIYFQGTGAADDSGLPNDRFFAVRPEGSVSTLKIQRTERGDSAVYLCASSPRSRSHEKLFFGSGTQLSVL.

Here the CDR3 reads CASTQRGSGSYEQYF. For the CDR3, the DNA is TGTGCCAGCACTCAGAGGGGGTCAGGCTCCTACGAGCAGTACTTC. V is TRBV7-9 and J is TRBJ2-7, with D possibly TRBD1 on 6 matching bases. Germline V gene data show CDR1 as SEHNR and CDR2 as FQNEAQ (reference sequence). This CDR3 comprises 15 residues. V was shortened by 7 bases and J by 0 bases, with 16 bases between the two germline ends.

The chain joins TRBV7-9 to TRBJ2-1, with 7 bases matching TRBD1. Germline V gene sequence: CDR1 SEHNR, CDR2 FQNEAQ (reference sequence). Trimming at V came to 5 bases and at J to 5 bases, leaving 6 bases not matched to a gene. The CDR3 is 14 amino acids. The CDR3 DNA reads TGTGCCAGCAGCACCCGGGACAGAGACAATGAGCAGTTCTTC. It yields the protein CASSTRDRDNEQFF.

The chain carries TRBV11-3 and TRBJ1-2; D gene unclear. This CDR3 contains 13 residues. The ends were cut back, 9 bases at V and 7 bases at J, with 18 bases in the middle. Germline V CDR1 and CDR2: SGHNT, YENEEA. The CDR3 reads CASPESGSSGYTF. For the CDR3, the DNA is TGTGCCAGTCCAGAGTCGGGGAGTAGTGGCTACACCTTC.

CDR3 sequence: CASSPWGGQETQYF. DNA of the CDR3: TGTGCCAGCTCACCGTGGGGCGGACAAGAGACCCAGTACTTC. The rearrangement joins TRBV18 to TRBJ2-5; tentative D call: TRBD1 (5 bases). Trimming cost V 3 bases and J 2 bases, with 10 bases left between them. Per the germline V gene, CDR1 is KGHSH and CDR2 is LQKENI. The CDR3 contains 14 residues.

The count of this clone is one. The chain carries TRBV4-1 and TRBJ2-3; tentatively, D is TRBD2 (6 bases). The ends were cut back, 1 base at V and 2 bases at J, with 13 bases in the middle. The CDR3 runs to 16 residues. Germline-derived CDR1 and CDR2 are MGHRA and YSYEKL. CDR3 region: CASSQARAGITDTQYF. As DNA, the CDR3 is TGCGCCAGCAGCCAAGCTAGGGCGGGGATCACAGATACGCAGTATTTT.

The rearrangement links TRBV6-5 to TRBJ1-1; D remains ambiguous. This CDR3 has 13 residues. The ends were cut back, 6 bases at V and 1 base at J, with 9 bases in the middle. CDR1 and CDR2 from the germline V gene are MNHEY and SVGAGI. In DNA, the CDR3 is TGTGCCAGCAGGACAAGACAGAACACTGAAGCTTTCTTT. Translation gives CASRTRQNTEAFF.

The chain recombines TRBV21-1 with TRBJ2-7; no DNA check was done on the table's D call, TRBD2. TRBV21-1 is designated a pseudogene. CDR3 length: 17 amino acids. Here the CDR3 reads CASSKETSGRPPYEQYF. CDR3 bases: TGTGCCAGCAGCAAAGAGACTAGCGGGAGGCCCCCCTACGAGCAGTACTTC.

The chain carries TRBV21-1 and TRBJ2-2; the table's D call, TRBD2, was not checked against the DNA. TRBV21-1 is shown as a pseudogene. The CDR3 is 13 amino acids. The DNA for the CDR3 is TGTGCCAGCAGCAAAGGTAGTACCGGTGAGCTGTTTTTT. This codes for CASSKGSTGELFF.

The CDR3 DNA follows: TGTGCCAGCAGCAAATGGGGGCGAGTACAGAGCGCAGATACGCAGTATTTT. This sequence encodes CASSKWGRVQSADTQYF. The chain couples TRBV21-1 to TRBJ2-3; no DNA check was done on the table's D call, TRBD1. TRBV21-1 is a recognized pseudogene. This CDR3 contains 17 residues.

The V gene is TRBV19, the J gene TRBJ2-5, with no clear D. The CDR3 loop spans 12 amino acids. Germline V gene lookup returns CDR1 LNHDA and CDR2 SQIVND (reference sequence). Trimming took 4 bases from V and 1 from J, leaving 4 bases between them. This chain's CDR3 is CASSTSQETQYF. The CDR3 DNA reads TGTGCCAGTAGTACCAGCCAAGAGACCCAGTACTTC.

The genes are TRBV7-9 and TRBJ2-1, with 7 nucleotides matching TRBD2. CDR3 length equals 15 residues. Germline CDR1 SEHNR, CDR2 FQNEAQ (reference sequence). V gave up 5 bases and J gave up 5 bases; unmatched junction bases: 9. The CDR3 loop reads CASSNPASGNNEQFF. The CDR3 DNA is TGTGCCAGCAGCAACCCGGCTAGCGGCAACAATGAGCAGTTCTTC.

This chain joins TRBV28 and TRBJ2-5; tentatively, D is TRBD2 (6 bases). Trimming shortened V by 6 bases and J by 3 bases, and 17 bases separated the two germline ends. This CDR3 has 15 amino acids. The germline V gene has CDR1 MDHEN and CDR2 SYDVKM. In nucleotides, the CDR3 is TGTGCCAGCAGCAGACTACACGCTAGCGAAGAGACCCAGTACTTC. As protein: CASSRLHASEETQYF.

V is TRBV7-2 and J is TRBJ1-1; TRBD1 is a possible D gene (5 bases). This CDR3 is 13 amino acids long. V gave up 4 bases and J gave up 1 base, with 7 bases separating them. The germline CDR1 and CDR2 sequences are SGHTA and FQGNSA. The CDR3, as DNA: TGTGCCAGCAGCTGGCAGGGGAACACTGAAGCTTTCTTT. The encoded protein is CASSWQGNTEAFF.

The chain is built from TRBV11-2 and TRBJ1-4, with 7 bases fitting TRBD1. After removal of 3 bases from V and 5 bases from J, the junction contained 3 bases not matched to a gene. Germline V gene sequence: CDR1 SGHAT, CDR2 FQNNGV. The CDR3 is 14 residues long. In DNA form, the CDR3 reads TGTGCCAGCAGCTTCAGGGACAGCAATGAAAAACTGTTTTTT. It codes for CASSFRDSNEKLFF.

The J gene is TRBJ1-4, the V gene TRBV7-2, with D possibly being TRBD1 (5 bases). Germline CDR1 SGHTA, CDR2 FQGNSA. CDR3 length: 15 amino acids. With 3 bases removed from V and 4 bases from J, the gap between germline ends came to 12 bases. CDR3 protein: CASSLLTEYNEKLFF. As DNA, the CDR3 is TGTGCCAGCAGCTTGCTGACAGAATATAATGAAAAACTGTTTTTT.

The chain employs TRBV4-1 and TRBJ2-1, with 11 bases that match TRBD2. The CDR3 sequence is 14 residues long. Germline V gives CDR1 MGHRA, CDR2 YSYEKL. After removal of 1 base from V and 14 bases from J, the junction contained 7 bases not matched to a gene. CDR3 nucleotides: TGCGCCAGCAGCCAAGTGATAGCGGGGGGGCTGGAGTTCTTC. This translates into CASSQVIAGGLEFF.